This T cell receptor beta chain was sequenced in a study of blood T cell repertoires in COVID-19. Each participant's cohort was designated according to participant-reported clinical history. Profiling relied on immunoSEQ multiplex PCR, and the TCRdb table lists in-frame clones only, not all of them. In the table there are over 150,000 clones, roughly 87% of which are singletons. The CDR3 runs to 13 residues. In germline, CDR1 is MGHDK, CDR2 SYGVNS. Trimming shortened V by 8 bases and J by 1 base, and 11 bases separated the two germline ends. The TCR was taken from a woman between 45 and 60 years old who had recovered from COVID-19. The sample taken for sequencing was PBMCs or T cells enriched from blood (not recorded which). The V and J genes are TRBV25-1 and TRBJ1-1, with a weak D call TRBD1 (6 bases). CDR3 nucleotides: TGTGCCAGCGGAATACAGGGGAACACTGAAGCTTTCTTT. Protein product: CASGIQGNTEAFF.